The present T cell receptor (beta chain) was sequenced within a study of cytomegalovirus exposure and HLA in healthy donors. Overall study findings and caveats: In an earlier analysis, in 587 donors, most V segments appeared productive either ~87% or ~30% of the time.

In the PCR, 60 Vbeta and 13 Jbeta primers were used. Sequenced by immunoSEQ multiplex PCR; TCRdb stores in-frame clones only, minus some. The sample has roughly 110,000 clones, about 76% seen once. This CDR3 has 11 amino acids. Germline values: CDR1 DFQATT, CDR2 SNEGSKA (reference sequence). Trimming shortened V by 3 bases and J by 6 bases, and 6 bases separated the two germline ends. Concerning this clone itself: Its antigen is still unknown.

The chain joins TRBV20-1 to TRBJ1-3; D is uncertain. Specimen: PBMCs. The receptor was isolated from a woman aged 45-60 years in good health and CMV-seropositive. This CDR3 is CSASQKNTIYF. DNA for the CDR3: TGCAGTGCTAGTCAAAAAAACACCATATATTTT.